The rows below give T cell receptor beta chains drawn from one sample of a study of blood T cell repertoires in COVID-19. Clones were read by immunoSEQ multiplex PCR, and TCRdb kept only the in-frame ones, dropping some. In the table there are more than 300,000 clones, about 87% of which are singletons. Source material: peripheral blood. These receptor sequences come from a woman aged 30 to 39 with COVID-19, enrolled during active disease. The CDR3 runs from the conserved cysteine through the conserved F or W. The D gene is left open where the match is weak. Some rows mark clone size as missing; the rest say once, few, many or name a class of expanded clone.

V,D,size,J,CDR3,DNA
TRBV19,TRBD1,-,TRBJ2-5,CASSRDRGGQETQYF,TGTGCCAGTAGTCGGGACAGGGGTGGCCAAGAGACCCAGTACTTC
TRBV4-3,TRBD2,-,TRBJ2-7,CASSQSTSGNPSYEQYF,TGCGCCAGCAGCCAATCAACTAGCGGGAACCCCTCCTACGAGCAGTACTTC
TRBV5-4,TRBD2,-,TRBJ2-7,CASSLSSGNYEQYF,TGTGCCAGCAGCTTGAGTAGCGGGAACTACGAGCAGTACTTC
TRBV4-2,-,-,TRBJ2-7,CASSQGSNSYEQYF,TGTGCCAGCAGCCAAGGGAGTAACTCCTACGAGCAGTACTTC
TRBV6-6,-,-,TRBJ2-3,CASSYSKTLEDTQYF,TGTGCCAGCAGTTACTCGAAGACACTGGAAGATACGCAGTATTTT
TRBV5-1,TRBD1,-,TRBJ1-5,CASSVYPGQGTQPQHF,TGCGCCAGCAGCGTCTATCCGGGACAGGGGACACAGCCCCAGCATTTT
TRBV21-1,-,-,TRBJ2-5,CASSRPGQGLKETQYF,TGTGCCAGCAGCAGACCGGGACAGGGGTTGAAAGAGACCCAGTACTTC
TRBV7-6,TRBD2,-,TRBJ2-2,CASSFTSGRPTGELFF,TGTGCCAGCAGCTTCACTAGCGGGAGGCCCACCGGGGAGCTGTTTTTT
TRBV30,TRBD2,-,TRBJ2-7,CAWSSGTSGYEQYF,TGTGCCTGGAGCTCCGGGACTAGCGGGTACGAGCAGTACTTC
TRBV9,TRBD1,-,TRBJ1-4,CASSGQGSGRDEKLFF,TGTGCCAGCAGCGGACAGGGGTCAGGAAGGGATGAAAAACTGTTTTTT
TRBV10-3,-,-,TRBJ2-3,CAISGTSGVVDTQYF,TGTGCCATCAGTGGGACCTCGGGAGTGGTGGATACGCAGTATTTT
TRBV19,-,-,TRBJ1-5,CASSIRGWDQPQHF,TGTGCCAGTAGTATCAGGGGCTGGGATCAGCCCCAGCATTTT
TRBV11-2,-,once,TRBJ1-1,CASSLREAFF,TGTGCCAGCAGCTTGAGGGAAGCTTTCTTT
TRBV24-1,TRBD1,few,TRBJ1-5,CATSDPGGSQPQHF,TGTGCCACCAGTGATCCAGGGGGCAGTCAGCCCCAGCATTTT
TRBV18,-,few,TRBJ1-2,CASSPPDSYGYTF,TGTGCCAGCTCACCACCGGACAGCTATGGCTACACCTTC
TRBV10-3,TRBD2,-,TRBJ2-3,CAISGGTTSTDTQYF,TGTGCCATCAGTGGGGGGACTACTAGCACAGATACGCAGTATTTT
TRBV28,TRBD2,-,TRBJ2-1,CASRGTSGNNEQFF,TGTGCCAGCAGAGGGACTAGCGGGAACAATGAGCAGTTCTTC
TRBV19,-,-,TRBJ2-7,CASSPTVGGSYEQYF,TGTGCCAGTAGCCCTACGGTGGGAGGCTCCTACGAGCAGTACTTC